These 10 T cell receptor beta chains originate from one sample sequenced in a study of T-cell reconstitution after alpha-beta-depleted transplantation in children. A TCRbeta library incorporating unique molecular identifiers was prepared. In TCRdb, the PCR reads were re-called with MiXCR into one record per CDR3 protein. The table includes some 100,000 distinct CDR3 sequences, about 14% detected once. The sequencing here drew on PBMCs, mostly from graft donor cells, taken 180 days after TCRalphabeta/CD19-depleted stem cell transplant. The receptors come from a male patient aged 2-9 years who had a stem cell transplant for acute lymphoblastic leukemia, so the T cells may come from the graft donor.

The chain uses TRBV6-5 and TRBJ1-4; no firm D call. The CDR3 length is 12 residues. Germline assignment: CDR1 MNHEY and CDR2 SVGAGI. Trimming cost V 5 bases and J 7 bases, with 8 bases left between them. The CDR3 DNA follows: TGTGCCAGCAGTGGACGGGGTGAAAAACTGTTTTTT. Its protein product is CASSGRGEKLFF.

This chain links TRBV2 with TRBJ2-1; the match to TRBD2 covers 14 bases. V trimming: 6 bases; J trimming: 8 bases; junction bases outside the gene matches: 9. CDR1 is SNHLY, CDR2 FYNNEI, per germline. The CDR3 is 16 residues long. The CDR3 spells CASRPKTSGGADEQFF. As DNA, the CDR3 is TGTGCCAGCAGACCCAAGACTAGCGGGGGGGCCGATGAGCAGTTCTTC.

V usage is TRBV20-1 and J usage is TRBJ1-2; D gene unclear. The CDR3 spans 16 residues. V lost 3 bases, J lost 3 bases, and 20 bases lay in between. CDR1 DFQATT and CDR2 SNEGSKA come from the germline V gene (reference sequence). The CDR3 here is CSARPAFDGHYYGYTF. The CDR3 DNA reads as TGCAGTGCTAGGCCAGCTTTTGACGGCCACTACTATGGCTACACCTTC.

A few counts support this clonotype. The V gene is TRBV20-1, the J gene TRBJ1-1; a weak D match, TRBD1 (6 bases). The germline V and J ends were trimmed by 2 bases and 1 base, with 11 bases remaining between them. Germline loops: CDR1 DFQATT, CDR2 SNEGSKA (reference sequence). The CDR3 has 14 amino acids. The CDR3 DNA sequence: TGCAGTGCTAGATTAACAGGGAGGAACACTGAAGCTTTCTTT. Translation: CSARLTGRNTEAFF.

This clonotype was counted only a few times. This may arise from a read error, as a much more abundant clone is one base away. The chain recombines TRBV20-1 with TRBJ2-1; D might be TRBD2 (6 bases). CDR3 size: 17 residues. Germline assignment: CDR1 DFQATT and CDR2 SNEGSKA (reference sequence). The DNA for the CDR3 is TGCTGTGCTAGAGCGTGGCGGGGCAAGAGCTCCTACAATGAGCAGTTCTTC. Protein sequence: CCARAWRGKSSYNEQFF.

The chain uses TRBV5-1 and TRBJ2-7; a weak D match, TRBD1 (5 bases). The CDR3 covers 14 residues. V lost 1 base and J lost 2, with 10 bases in between. The germline CDR1 and CDR2 sequences are SGHRS and YFSETQ. The CDR3 DNA reads as TGCGCCAGCAGCTTGAGGTCAGGGCCCTACGAGCAGTACTTC. It codes for CASSLRSGPYEQYF. Full variable domain (remainder filled in from reference TRBV5-1 and TRBJ2-7): KAGVTQTPRYLIKTRGQQVTLSCSPISGHRSVSWYQQTPGQGLQFLFEYFSETQRNKGNFPGRFSGRQFSNSRSEMNVSTLELGDSALYLCASSLRSGPYEQYFGPGTRLTVT.

V usage is TRBV7-9 and J usage is TRBJ2-6; 7 nucleotides line up with TRBD1. Trimming at V came to 8 bases and at J to 0 bases, leaving 10 bases not matched to a gene. Germline V lookup: CDR1 SEHNR, CDR2 FQNEAQ (reference sequence). The CDR3 length is 17 residues. CDR3 protein: CASGAPDRHSGANVLTF. DNA of the CDR3: TGTGCCAGCGGTGCGCCGGACAGGCACTCTGGGGCCAACGTCCTGACTTTC.

This clonotype was counted ten times or more. This chain connects TRBV6-5 to TRBJ1-4; D unclear. Trimming took off 8 bases at V and 3 bases at J, with 4 bases between the two ends. The CDR3 has 11 amino acids. The germline V gene encodes CDR1 MNHEY and CDR2 SVGAGI. The CDR3 region is CASRANEKLFF. The CDR3 DNA reads TGTGCCAGCCGAGCTAATGAAAAACTGTTTTTT.

This clonotype was detected a few times. The J gene is TRBJ2-3, the V gene TRBV3-1; no reliable D call. From germline, CDR1 is LGHDT and CDR2 YNNKEL (reference sequence). Trimming stripped 0 bases from V and 3 bases from J, with 10 bases between. This CDR3 region has 15 residues. The CDR3 sequence is CASSQEHRPTDTQYF. The CDR3, as DNA: TGTGCCAGCAGCCAAGAACACAGACCTACAGATACGCAGTATTTT.

The V call is TRBV12-3 or TRBV12-4, the J call TRBJ1-5; D might be TRBD1 (5 bases). The CDR3 spans 13 residues. V was clipped by 4 bases and J by 11 bases, with 15 bases between them. CDR3 loop: CASSSDRGTTQHF. DNA of the CDR3: TGTGCCAGCAGTTCCGACAGAGGTACCACCCAGCATTTT.